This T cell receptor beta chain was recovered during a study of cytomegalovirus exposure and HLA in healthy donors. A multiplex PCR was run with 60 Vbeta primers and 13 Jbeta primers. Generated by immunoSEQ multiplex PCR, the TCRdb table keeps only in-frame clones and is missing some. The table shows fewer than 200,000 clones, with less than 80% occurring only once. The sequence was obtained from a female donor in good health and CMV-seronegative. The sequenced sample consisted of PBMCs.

CDR3 in amino acids: CASSPTEAYNEQFF. For the CDR3, the DNA is TGTGCCAGCTCACCGACCGAGGCCTACAATGAGCAGTTCTTC. This chain joins TRBV18 and TRBJ2-1; D is unclear. This CDR3 has 14 residues. Trimming shortened V by 3 bases and J by 2 bases, and 8 bases separated the two germline ends. The germline V gene has CDR1 KGHSH and CDR2 LQKENI.